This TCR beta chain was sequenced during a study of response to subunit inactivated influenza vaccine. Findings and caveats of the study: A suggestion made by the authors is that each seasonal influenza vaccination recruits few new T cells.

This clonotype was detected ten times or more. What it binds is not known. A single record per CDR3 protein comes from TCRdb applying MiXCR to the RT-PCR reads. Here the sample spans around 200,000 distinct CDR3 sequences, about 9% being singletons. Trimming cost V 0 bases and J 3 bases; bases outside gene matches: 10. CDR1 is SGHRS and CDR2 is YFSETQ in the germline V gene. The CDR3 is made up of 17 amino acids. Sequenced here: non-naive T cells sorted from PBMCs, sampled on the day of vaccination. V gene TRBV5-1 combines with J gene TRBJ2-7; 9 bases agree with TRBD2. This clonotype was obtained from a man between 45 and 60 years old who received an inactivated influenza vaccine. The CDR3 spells CASSLALGLAGSYEQYF. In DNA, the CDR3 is TGCGCCAGCAGCTTGGCCCTTGGTCTAGCGGGAAGCTACGAGCAGTACTTC.